This T cell receptor beta chain came from a study of T cells after posttransplantation cyclophosphamide. Findings and limits, study-wide: Later post-transplant blood repertoires were often dominated by donor CD8+ memory clones.

Details on this clone: Antigen: not known.

CDR3 length: 13 residues. Germline loops: CDR1 KGHSH, CDR2 LQKENI. Trimming left V 0 bases short and J 4 bases short, with 6 bases between. A marrow graft followed busulfan-fludarabine conditioning, with cyclophosphamide on days +3 and +4. Profiling relied on immunoSEQ multiplex PCR, and the TCRdb table lists in-frame clones only, not all of them. Altogether roughly 42,000 clones are present, roughly 88% being singletons, with the ten largest covering over 2%. The rearrangement uses TRBV18 and TRBJ2-5; D is unclear. The clonotype was recovered from a male patient in his sixties or seventies who received an allogeneic stem cell transplant from a related donor and was CMV-positive. T cells may partly derive from the graft donor. The sample here was PBMCs, taken roughly 60 days after allogeneic stem cell transplant with posttransplant cyclophosphamide. This chain's CDR3 is CASSPPSVETQYF. In DNA form, the CDR3 reads TGTGCCAGCTCACCACCGTCCGTAGAGACCCAGTACTTC.